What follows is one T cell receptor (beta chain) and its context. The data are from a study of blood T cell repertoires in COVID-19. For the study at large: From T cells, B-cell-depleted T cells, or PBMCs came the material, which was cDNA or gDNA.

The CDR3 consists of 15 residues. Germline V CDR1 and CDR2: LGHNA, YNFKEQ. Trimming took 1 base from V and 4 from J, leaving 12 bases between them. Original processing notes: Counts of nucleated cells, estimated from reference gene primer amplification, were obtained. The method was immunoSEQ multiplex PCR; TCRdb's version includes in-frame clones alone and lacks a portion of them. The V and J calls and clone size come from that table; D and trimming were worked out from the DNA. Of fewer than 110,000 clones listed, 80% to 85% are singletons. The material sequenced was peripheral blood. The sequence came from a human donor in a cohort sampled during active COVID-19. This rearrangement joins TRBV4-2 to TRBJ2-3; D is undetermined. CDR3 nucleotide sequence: TGTGCCAGCAGCCAAGGTAGCCACGACGCAGATACGCAGTATTTT. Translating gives CASSQGSHDADTQYF.